Listed below are T cell receptor beta chains from one sample, sequenced in a study of T cell repertoires in cytomegalovirus infection. A single record per CDR3 protein comes from TCRdb applying MiXCR to the reads. The sample yields hundreds of thousands of distinct CDR3 sequences, 11% seen once. Source material: PBMCs. Receptors originate from a human donor in good health (CMV status not recorded). Some clones in this sample may be carry-over from other donors' samples. CDR3s include the opening cysteine and the closing phenylalanine or tryptophan. The D gene is left open where the match is weak. Size tells how often a clone was seen (once, few, many) or the class of an expanded clone, and some rows leave it out.

V: TRBV2; J: TRBJ2-2; D: NA; size: many; CDR3: CASRYYANTGELFF; DNA: TGTGCCAGCAGATATTACGCGAACACCGGGGAGCTGTTTTTT
V: TRBV7-9; J: TRBJ1-1; D: NA; size: many; CDR3: CASSSAGHGTEAFF; DNA: TGTGCCAGCAGCTCCGCGGGCCACGGGACTGAAGCTTTCTTT
V: TRBV7-6; J: TRBJ1-5; D: NA; size: many; CDR3: CASSLPRTWSNQPQHF; DNA: TGTGCCAGCAGCCTCCCCCGGACTTGGAGCAATCAGCCCCAGCATTTT
V: TRBV15; J: TRBJ1-1; D: NA; size: many; CDR3: CATSSHAVNTEAFF; DNA: TGTGCCACCAGCAGCCATGCAGTGAACACTGAAGCTTTCTTT
V: TRBV19; J: TRBJ1-2; D: NA; size: NA; CDR3: CASSTRQGPNYGYTF; DNA: TGTGCCAGTAGTACCCGGCAGGGGCCTAACTATGGCTACACCTTC
V: TRBV20-1; J: TRBJ2-1; D: NA; size: NA; CDR3: CSARDRGRVREQFF; DNA: TGCAGTGCTAGAGATAGGGGAAGGGTCCGTGAGCAGTTCTTC
V: TRBV12-3/TRBV12-4; J: TRBJ2-1; D: TRBD2; size: NA; CDR3: CASSPGGGKYNEQFF; DNA: TGTGCCAGCAGTCCGGGCGGGGGGAAATACAATGAGCAGTTCTTC
V: TRBV7-2; J: TRBJ1-2; D: TRBD1; size: many; CDR3: CASSTRTGGYTF; DNA: TGTGCCAGCAGCACCCGGACAGGTGGCTACACCTTC
V: TRBV20-1; J: TRBJ2-5; D: TRBD2; size: NA; CDR3: CSARGASGLQETQYF; DNA: TGCAGTGCTAGAGGGGCTAGCGGACTCCAAGAGACCCAGTACTTC
V: TRBV7-2; J: TRBJ1-1; D: TRBD1; size: many; CDR3: CASSLDRGVSTEAFF; DNA: TGTGCCAGCAGCTTGGACAGGGGGGTTTCGACTGAAGCTTTCTTT
V: TRBV10-3; J: TRBJ1-1; D: TRBD1; size: many; CDR3: CAISPSGTGAFSAAFF; DNA: TGTGCCATCAGCCCCTCCGGGACAGGGGCCTTTTCAGCGGCTTTCTTT
V: TRBV11-1; J: TRBJ1-6; D: NA; size: many; CDR3: CASSSDRFGSPLHF; DNA: TGTGCCAGCAGCTCGGACCGTTTTGGTTCACCCCTCCACTTT
V: TRBV12-3/TRBV12-4; J: TRBJ1-2; D: TRBD1; size: NA; CDR3: CASSSGWQGGLGGYTF; DNA: TGTGCCAGCAGTAGCGGGTGGCAGGGGGGTTTGGGGGGCTACACCTTC
V: TRBV12-3/TRBV12-4; J: TRBJ2-2; D: NA; size: NA; CDR3: CASRSSGNRGELFF; DNA: TGTGCCAGCAGATCCAGTGGGAATAGGGGGGAGCTGTTTTTT
V: TRBV20-1; J: TRBJ2-1; D: NA; size: few; CDR3: CSAVVGRGFYNEQFF; DNA: TGCAGTGCGGTCGTTGGGCGGGGATTTTACAATGAGCAGTTCTTC
V: TRBV7-3; J: TRBJ1-3; D: NA; size: many; CDR3: CASSDSSSGNTIYF; DNA: TGTGCCAGCAGCGACAGTAGCTCTGGAAACACCATATATTTT
V: TRBV12-3/TRBV12-4; J: TRBJ2-1; D: NA; size: many; CDR3: CASSSTATVYNEQFF; DNA: TGTGCCAGCAGTTCGACAGCTACCGTCTACAATGAGCAGTTCTTC
V: TRBV6-2/TRBV6-3; J: TRBJ2-7; D: NA; size: NA; CDR3: CGSSSPSSYEQYF; DNA: TGTGGCAGCAGTTCCCCGTCCTCCTACGAGCAGTACTTC
V: TRBV5-4; J: TRBJ2-5; D: TRBD2; size: few; CDR3: CASSKPGLAGETQYF; DNA: TGTGCCAGCAGCAAACCGGGACTAGCGGGAGAGACCCAGTACTTC
V: TRBV7-9; J: TRBJ1-5; D: NA; size: many; CDR3: CASSSVYKGQPQHF; DNA: TGTGCCAGCAGCTCTGTGTATAAAGGTCAGCCCCAGCATTTT
V: TRBV11-2; J: TRBJ2-3; D: TRBD2; size: many; CDR3: CASSPFGGAEGDTQYF; DNA: TGTGCCAGCAGCCCCTTCGGGGGGGCTGAGGGAGATACGCAGTATTTT
V: TRBV7-2; J: TRBJ1-1; D: NA; size: many; CDR3: CASSFARDTEAFF; DNA: TGTGCCAGCAGCTTCGCCAGAGACACTGAAGCTTTCTTT
V: TRBV28; J: TRBJ2-2; D: NA; size: NA; CDR3: CASSPLGRAASINTGELFF; DNA: TGTGCCAGCAGTCCCTTGGGCAGGGCGGCGTCAATCAACACCGGGGAGCTGTTTTTT
V: TRBV30; J: TRBJ1-1; D: NA; size: NA; CDR3: CAWRSGNTEAFF; DNA: TGTGCCTGGAGGTCGGGGAACACTGAAGCTTTCTTT
V: TRBV18; J: TRBJ1-1; D: TRBD1; size: NA; CDR3: CASSLTGTGMNTEAFF; DNA: TGTGCCAGCTCACTGACCGGGACAGGCATGAACACTGAAGCTTTCTTT
V: TRBV19; J: TRBJ2-1; D: TRBD1; size: NA; CDR3: CATYDRGRLDEQLF; DNA: TGTGCCACTTATGACAGGGGGCGTTTGGATGAGCAGCTCTTC
V: TRBV7-8; J: TRBJ2-2; D: TRBD2; size: many; CDR3: CASSLPLGLAGAVTGELFF; DNA: TGTGCCAGCAGCTTACCCCTGGGACTAGCGGGAGCTGTCACCGGGGAGCTGTTTTTT
V: TRBV7-4; J: TRBJ2-7; D: NA; size: many; CDR3: CASSLRGDWPSYEQYF; DNA: TGTGCCAGCAGCTTAAGAGGAGACTGGCCCTCCTACGAGCAGTACTTC